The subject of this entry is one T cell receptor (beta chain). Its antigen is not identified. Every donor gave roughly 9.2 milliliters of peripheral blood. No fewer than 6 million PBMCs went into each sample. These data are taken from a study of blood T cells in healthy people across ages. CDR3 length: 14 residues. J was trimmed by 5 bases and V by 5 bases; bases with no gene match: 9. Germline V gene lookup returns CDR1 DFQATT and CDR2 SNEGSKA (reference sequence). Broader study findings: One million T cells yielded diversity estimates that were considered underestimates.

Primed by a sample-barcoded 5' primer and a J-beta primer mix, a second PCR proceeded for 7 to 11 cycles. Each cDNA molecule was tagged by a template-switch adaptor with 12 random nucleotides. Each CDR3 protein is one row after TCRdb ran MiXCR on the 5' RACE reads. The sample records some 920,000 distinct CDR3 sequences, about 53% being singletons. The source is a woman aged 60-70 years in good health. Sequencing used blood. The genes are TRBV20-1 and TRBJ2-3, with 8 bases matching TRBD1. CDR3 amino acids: CSADDRGLVDTQYF. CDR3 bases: TGCAGTGCTGATGACAGGGGTTTAGTAGATACGCAGTATTTT.